This T cell receptor (beta chain) was sequenced for a study of T cells in Graves' hyperthyroidism and ophthalmopathy. On the study more broadly: Peripheral blood draws took place at initial diagnosis, ahead of any treatment.

The hyperthyroidism was newly diagnosed and had lasted under 2 months; the patients were aged 18 to 65. For this clonotype: Possible read error: a much larger clone is one base away.

The CDR3 is made up of 14 amino acids. From germline, CDR1 is KGHDR and CDR2 SFDVKD. Trimming at V came to 5 bases and at J to 2 bases, leaving 4 bases not matched to a gene. Template material for amplifying TCR beta CDR3 regions consisted of RNA transcripts. First-round RT-PCR with HTBI primers amplified the TCR CDR3 region. TCRdb redid the calling of the multiplex PCR reads with MiXCR, one entry per CDR3 protein. Here the sample spans 370,000 or so distinct CDR3 sequences, around 16% being singletons. This receptor was obtained from a woman between 18 and 29 years old with Graves' hyperthyroidism that later progressed to Graves' ophthalmopathy. Sequencing was carried out using blood. This chain uses TRBV24-1 with TRBJ2-7; 8 nucleotides agree with TRBD1. For the CDR3, the DNA is TGTGCCACCAGTGGCCGGGACAGGCCCTACGAGCAGTACTTC. Translated, it gives CATSGRDRPYEQYF.